The text below deals with one TCR beta chain. There is no known antigen for this receptor. No base quality values were provided; no much bigger clone lies one nucleotide off. One collaborating source in Seattle enrolled patients during active infection and followed them longitudinally through the course of disease. Collaborating institutions collected whole blood in K2EDTA tubes following their own protocols. For TCRbeta analysis, collaborator samples were shipped as frozen whole blood, as isolated PBMCs, or as DNA extracted from either sample type. The immunoSEQ Assay, a bias-controlled multiplex PCR, was used to amplify TCRbeta CDR3 regions from genomic DNA. The study's processing was this. The number of nucleated cells in each sample was estimated from the amplification of reference gene primers within the assay. To quantify the absolute abundance of each unique TCRbeta CDR3 rearrangement, sequence reads were collapsed and filtered. For each sample, productive Simpson clonality was calculated as the square root of Simpson's diversity index over productive rearrangements. The source is immuneACCESS, and TCRdb retained only in-frame sequences with V and J called. Part of the clones is not carried over; for the studies checked, unresolved V genes explain less than half of this, and the remainder is unexplained. The V and J calls and clone size are taken from that table; D and trimming were inferred from the DNA. The sample table shows more than 200,000 clones, and 90% are seen once. The ten largest make up less than 3.5% of the sample.

These data originate in a study of blood T cell repertoires in COVID-19 (dated by TCRdb to 2020 to 2021). For the study in its entirety: The collaborator samples originated in the United States, Italy and Spain and spanned the acute and convalescent phases of COVID-19. The material from the prospective study consisted of cDNA or gDNA derived from T cells, B-cell-depleted T cells, or PBMCs. The dataset comprised deeply sampled blood TCRbeta repertoires from subjects exposed to, actively infected with, or recovered from COVID-19. The repertoires were released in a freely available public database meant as a resource for research on the immune response to SARS-CoV-2. Samples were obtained from the ongoing ImmuneRACE study (first 160 participants) and from about 1,300 subjects provided by 6 global collaborators. Nearly every sample came with metadata listing a de-identified subject ID, COVID-19 status, age in years and sex. Where HLA class I and class II types were available, the types were taken from metadata supplied by the sample provider, not from assay-based typing.

Overall study results and their limits: The amount of clinical and demographic metadata varied by source and participant and was provided uncurated.

Trimming takes 5 bases off V and 2 bases off J; junction bases not matched to a gene: 5. From the cysteine through the phenylalanine, the CDR3 covers 14 amino acids. Here the CDR3 DNA is all that survives: 42 bases in frame from base 1. CDR1 and CDR2 (MGHDK, SYGVNS) derive from the germline V gene. Material: peripheral blood. The chain employs TRBV25-1 and TRBJ2-7; 8 bases in the junction line up with TRBD1. The sequence was obtained from a man younger than 45 with COVID-19, enrolled during active disease. The CDR3 sequence is CASSSTTGAYEQYF. At the DNA level, the sequence is TGTGCCAGCAGTTCCACGACAGGGGCCTACGAGCAGTACTTC.